The source of this TCR beta chain is a study of T-cell memory formation after mild COVID-19. Background on the study: The study found TCR clusters largely donor specific. Points from the study as a whole: There was a balanced CD4/CD8 profile in clones contracting day 15 to 85, and later expanders leaned CD4+.

This clonotype appeared once. Its cognate antigen is unknown. One entry per CDR3 protein results from TCRdb running MiXCR on the 5' RACE reads. The sample yields tens of thousands of distinct CDR3 sequences, roughly 25% seen once. Germline-derived CDR1 and CDR2 are MNHNY and SVGAGI (reference sequence). The CDR3 runs 13 residues. V lost 6 bases and J 14 bases, leaving 17 bases between the germline ends. This sequence originates from a man between 18 and 29 years old who had mild COVID-19 (a few samples of this study predate the infection). Cell type and time point are not known. The chain links TRBV6-6 to TRBJ1-6; D is undetermined. Sample: PBMCs or a T cell subset sorted from them (not recorded which). The CDR3 nucleotides are TGTGCCAGCAGACGCGGTATAGGGCGGTCCCTCCACTTT. Protein sequence: CASRRGIGRSLHF.